This T cell receptor beta chain stems from a study of blood T cell repertoires in COVID-19. Across the whole study: Samples representing acute and convalescent COVID-19 were sourced from the United States, Italy and Spain. Nucleic acid was either cDNA or gDNA, and it came from T cells, B-cell-depleted T cells, or PBMCs.

Germline V lookup: CDR1 MGHRA, CDR2 YSYEKL. J gave up 1 base and V 4 bases, and 3 bases lay outside the gene matches. The CDR3 contains 16 residues. Original analysis: Cell counts per sample came from amplifying reference gene primers. Clones were read by immunoSEQ multiplex PCR, and TCRdb kept only the in-frame ones, dropping some. Clone size and the V and J calls come from that table; the DNA yielded D and trimming. This table holds roughly 150,000 clones, approximately 85% found once. The clonotype was recovered from a woman older than 75 with COVID-19, enrolled during active disease. Sequenced sample: peripheral blood. The genes are TRBV4-1 and TRBJ2-1; 11 bases are shared with TRBD2. The DNA of the CDR3 is TGCGCCAGCAGCCTTAGCGGGGGGGCTTCCTACAATGAGCAGTTCTTC. Amino acids: CASSLSGGASYNEQFF.